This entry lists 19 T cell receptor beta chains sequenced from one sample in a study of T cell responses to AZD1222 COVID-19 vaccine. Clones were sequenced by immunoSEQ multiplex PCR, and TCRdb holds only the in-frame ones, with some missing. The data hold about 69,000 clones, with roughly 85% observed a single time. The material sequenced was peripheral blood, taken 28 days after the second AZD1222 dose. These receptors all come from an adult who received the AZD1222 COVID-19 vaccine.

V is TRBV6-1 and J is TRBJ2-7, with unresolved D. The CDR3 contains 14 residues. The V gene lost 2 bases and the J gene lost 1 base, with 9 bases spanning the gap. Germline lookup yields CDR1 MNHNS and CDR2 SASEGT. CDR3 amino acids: CASSENTHSYEQYF. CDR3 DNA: TGTGCCAGCAGTGAAAACACTCATTCCTACGAGCAGTACTTC.

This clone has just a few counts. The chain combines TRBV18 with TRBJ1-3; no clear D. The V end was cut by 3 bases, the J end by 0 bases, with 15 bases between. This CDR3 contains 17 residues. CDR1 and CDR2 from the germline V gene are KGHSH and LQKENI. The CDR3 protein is CASSPNSASSSGNTIYF. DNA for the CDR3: TGTGCCAGCTCACCTAATTCAGCCTCGAGCTCTGGAAACACCATATATTTT.

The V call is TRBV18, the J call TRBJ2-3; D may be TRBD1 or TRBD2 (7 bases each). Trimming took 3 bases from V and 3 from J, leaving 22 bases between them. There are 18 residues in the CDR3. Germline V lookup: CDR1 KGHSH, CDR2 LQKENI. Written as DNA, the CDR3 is TGTGCCAGCTCACCCTCCTCTTTCGGCGGGGGACAGACAGATACGCAGTATTTT. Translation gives CASSPSSFGGGQTDTQYF.

Here the CDR3 reads CASSPQGGGDTGELFF. The CDR3 DNA is TGTGCCAGCAGCCCCCAGGGTGGGGGCGACACCGGGGAGCTGTTTTTT. The gene calls are TRBV11-3 and TRBJ2-2; possibly TRBD1 for D (6 bases). Trimming stripped 5 bases from V and 3 bases from J, with 16 bases between. This CDR3 region has 16 residues. Germline-derived CDR1 and CDR2 are SGHNT and YENEEA.

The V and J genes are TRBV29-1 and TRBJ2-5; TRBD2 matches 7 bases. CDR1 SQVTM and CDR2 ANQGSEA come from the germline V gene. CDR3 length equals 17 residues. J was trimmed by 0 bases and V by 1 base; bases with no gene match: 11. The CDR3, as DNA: TGCAGCGTTGAAGTGTCGTCTAGCGGATGGTACCAAGAGACCCAGTACTTC. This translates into CSVEVSSSGWYQETQYF.

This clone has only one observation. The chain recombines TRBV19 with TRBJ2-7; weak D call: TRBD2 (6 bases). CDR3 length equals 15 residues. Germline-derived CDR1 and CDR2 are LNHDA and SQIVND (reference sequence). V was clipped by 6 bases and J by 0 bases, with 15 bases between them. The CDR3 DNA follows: TGTGCCAGTAGAGCCTCGGGGGAATCCTCCTACGAGCAGTACTTC. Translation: CASRASGESSYEQYF.

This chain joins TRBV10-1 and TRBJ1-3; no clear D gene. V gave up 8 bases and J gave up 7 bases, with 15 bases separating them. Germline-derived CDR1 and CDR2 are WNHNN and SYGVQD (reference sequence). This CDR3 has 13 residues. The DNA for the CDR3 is TGCGCCAGCCCCTATGGTCTAGGCAACACCATATATTTT. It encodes CASPYGLGNTIYF.

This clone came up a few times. CDR3: CASSYSALGGSYGYTF. The CDR3, as DNA: TGTGCCAGCAGTTACTCTGCATTGGGCGGCTCATATGGCTACACCTTC. V usage is TRBV6-5 and J usage is TRBJ1-2; no firm D call. Germline V gene sequence: CDR1 MNHEY, CDR2 SVGAGI. The CDR3 has 16 amino acids. V shed 0 bases and J shed 5 bases, with 16 bases lying between them.

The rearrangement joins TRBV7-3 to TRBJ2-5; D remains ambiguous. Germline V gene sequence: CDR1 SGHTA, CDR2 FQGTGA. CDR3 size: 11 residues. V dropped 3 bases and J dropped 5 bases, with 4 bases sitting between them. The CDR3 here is CASSFKETQYF. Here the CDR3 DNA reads TGTGCCAGCAGCTTCAAGGAGACCCAGTACTTC.

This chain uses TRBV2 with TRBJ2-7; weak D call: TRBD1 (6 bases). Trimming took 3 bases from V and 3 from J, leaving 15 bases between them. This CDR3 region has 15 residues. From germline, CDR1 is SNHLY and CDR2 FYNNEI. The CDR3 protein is CASSEGAGDIYEQYF. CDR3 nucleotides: TGTGCCAGCAGTGAGGGGGCAGGGGACATCTACGAGCAGTACTTC.

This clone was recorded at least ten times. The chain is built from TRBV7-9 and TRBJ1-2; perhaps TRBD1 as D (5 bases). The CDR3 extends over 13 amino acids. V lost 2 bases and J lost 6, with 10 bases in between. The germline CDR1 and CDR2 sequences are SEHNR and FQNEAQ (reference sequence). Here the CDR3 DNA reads TGTGCCAGCAGCTTAACGGCAGGGCATGGCTACACCTTC. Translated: CASSLTAGHGYTF. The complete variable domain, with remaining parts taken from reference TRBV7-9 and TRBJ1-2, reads DTGVSQNPRHKITKRGQNVTFRCDPISEHNRLYWYRQTLGQGPEFLTYFQNEAQLEKSRLLSDRFSAERPKGSFSTLEIQRTEQGDSAMYLCASSLTAGHGYTFGSGTRLTVV.

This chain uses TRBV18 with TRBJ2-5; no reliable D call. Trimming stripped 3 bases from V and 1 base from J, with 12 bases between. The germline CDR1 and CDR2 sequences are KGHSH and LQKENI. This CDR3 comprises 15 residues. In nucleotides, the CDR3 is TGTGCCAGCTCACCTTCTGGGGTGGTCCAAGAGACCCAGTACTTC. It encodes CASSPSGVVQETQYF.

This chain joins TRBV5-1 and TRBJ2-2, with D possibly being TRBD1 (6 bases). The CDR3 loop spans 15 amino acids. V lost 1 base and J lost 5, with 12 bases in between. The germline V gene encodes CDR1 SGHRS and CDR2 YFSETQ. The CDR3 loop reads CASSLSGDSTGELFF. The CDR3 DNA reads TGCGCCAGCAGCTTGTCAGGGGATAGTACCGGGGAGCTGTTTTTT.

CDR3 coding DNA: TGTGCCAGCAGCTTAGAGCTTGGCAGGAACACTGAAGCTTTCTTT. Amino acids: CASSLELGRNTEAFF. V gene TRBV11-2 combines with J gene TRBJ1-1; unclear D gene. V gave up 0 bases and J gave up 1 base, with 9 bases separating them. The length of the CDR3 is 15 residues. In germline, CDR1 is SGHAT, CDR2 FQNNGV.

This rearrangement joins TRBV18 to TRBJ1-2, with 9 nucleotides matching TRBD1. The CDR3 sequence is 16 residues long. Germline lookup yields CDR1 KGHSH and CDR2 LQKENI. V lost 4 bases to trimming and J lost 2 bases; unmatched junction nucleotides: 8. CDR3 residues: CASSLGRTGENYGYTF. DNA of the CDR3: TGTGCCAGCTCACTAGGCCGGACAGGGGAGAACTATGGCTACACCTTC.

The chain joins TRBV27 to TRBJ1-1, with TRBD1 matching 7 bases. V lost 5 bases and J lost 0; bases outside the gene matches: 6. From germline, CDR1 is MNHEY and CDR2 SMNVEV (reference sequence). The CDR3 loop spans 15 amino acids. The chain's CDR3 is CASSPRQGVNTEAFF. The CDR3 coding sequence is TGTGCCAGCAGTCCCAGACAGGGAGTGAACACTGAAGCTTTCTTT.

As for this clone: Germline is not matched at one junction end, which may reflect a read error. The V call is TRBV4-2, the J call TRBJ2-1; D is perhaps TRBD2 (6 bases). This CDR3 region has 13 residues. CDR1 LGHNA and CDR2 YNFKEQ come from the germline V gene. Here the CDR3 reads CASSQEKTGVLIF. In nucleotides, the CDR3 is TGTGCCAGCAGCCAAGAAAAAACGGGGGTTCTTATCTTC.

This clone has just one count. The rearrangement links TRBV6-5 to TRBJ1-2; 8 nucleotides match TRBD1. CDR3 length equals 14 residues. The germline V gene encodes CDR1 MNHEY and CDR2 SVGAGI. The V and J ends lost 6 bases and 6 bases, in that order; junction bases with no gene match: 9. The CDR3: CASRVDRGTDGYTF. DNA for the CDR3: TGTGCCAGCAGGGTCGACAGGGGCACGGATGGCTACACCTTC.

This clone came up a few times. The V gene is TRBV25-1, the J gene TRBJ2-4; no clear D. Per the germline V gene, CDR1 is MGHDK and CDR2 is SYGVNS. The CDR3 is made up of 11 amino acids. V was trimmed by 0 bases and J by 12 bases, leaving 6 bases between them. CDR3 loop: CASSEYGDQYF. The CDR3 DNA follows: TGTGCCAGCAGTGAATATGGGGATCAGTACTTC.